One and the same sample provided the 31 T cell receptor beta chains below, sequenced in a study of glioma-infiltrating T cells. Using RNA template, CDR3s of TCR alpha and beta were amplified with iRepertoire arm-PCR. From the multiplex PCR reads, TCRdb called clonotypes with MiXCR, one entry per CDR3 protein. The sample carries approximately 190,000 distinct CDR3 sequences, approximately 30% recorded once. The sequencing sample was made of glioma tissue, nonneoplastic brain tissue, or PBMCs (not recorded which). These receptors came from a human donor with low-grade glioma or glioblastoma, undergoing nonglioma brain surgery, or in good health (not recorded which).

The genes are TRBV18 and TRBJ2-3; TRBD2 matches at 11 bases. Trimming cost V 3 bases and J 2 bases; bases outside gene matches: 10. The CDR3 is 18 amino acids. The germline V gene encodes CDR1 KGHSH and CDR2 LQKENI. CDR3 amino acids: CASSPRTGTSGSTDTQYF. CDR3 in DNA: TGTGCCAGCTCACCCAGAACCGGGACTAGCGGTTCCACAGATACGCAGTATTTT.

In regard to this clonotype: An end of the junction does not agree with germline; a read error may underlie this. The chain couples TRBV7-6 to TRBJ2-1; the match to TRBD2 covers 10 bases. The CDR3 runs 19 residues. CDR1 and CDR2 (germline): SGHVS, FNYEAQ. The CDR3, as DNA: TGTGCCAGCATCTTAGCGCAGAGACTAGCGGGTTTCACCTACAATGAGCAGTTCTTC. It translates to CASILAQRLAGFTYNEQFF.

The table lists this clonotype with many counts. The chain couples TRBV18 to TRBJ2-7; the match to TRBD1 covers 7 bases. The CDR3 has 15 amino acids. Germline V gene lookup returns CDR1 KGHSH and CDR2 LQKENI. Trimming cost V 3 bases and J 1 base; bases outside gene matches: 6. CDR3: CASSPDRDGSYEQYF. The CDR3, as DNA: TGTGCCAGCTCACCCGACAGGGATGGTTCCTACGAGCAGTACTTC.

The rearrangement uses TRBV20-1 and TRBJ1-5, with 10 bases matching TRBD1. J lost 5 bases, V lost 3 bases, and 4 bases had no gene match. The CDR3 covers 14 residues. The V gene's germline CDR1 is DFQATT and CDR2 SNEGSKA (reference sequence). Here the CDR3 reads CSASGDRGYQPQHF. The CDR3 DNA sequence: TGCAGTGCTAGCGGGGACAGGGGATATCAGCCCCAGCATTTT.

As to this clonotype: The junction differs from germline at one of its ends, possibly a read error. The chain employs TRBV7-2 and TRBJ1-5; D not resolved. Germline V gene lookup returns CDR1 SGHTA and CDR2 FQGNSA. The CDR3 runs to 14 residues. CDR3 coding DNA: TGTGCCAGCAGCCCCGAACAGAACAATCGGCCCCAGCATTTT. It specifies CASSPEQNNRPQHF.

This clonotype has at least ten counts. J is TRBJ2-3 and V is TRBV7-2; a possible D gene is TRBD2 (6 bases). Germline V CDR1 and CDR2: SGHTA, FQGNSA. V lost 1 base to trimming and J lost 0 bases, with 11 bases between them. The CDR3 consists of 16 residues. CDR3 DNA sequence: TGTGCCAGCAGCTTAGAGCTAGCGAGTAGCACAGATACGCAGTATTTT. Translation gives CASSLELASSTDTQYF. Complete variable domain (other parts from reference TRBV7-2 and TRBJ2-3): GAGVSQSPSNKVTEKGKDVELRCDPISGHTALYWYRQSLGQGLEFLIYFQGNSAPDKSGLPSDRFSAERTGGSVSTLTIQRTQQEDSAVYLCASSLELASSTDTQYFGPGTRLTVL.

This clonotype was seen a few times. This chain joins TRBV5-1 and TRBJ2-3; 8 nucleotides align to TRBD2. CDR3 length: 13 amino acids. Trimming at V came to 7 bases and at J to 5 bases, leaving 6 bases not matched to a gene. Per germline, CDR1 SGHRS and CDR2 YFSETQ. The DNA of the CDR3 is TGCGCCAGCCGAGTGGCGGGGGGAGATACGCAGTATTTT. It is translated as CASRVAGGDTQYF.

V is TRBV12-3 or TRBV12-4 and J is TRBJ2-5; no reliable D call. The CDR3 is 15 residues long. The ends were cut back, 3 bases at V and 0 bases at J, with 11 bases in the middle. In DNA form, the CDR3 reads TGTGCCAGCAGTTTGGGCGGAGCAAACCAAGAGACCCAGTACTTC. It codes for CASSLGGANQETQYF.

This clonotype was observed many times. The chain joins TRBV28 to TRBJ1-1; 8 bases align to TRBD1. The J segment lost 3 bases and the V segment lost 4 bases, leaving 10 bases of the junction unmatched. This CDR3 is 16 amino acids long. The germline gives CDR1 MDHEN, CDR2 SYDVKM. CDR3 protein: CASSSPQGARDTEAFF. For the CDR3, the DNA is TGTGCCAGCAGTTCCCCCCAGGGGGCCAGGGACACTGAAGCTTTCTTT. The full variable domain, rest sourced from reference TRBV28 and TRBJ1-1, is DVKVTQSSRYLVKRTGEKVFLECVQDMDHENMFWYRQDPGLGLRLIYFSYDVKMKEKGDIPEGYSVSREKKERFSLILESASTNQTSMYLCASSSPQGARDTEAFFGQGTRLTVV.

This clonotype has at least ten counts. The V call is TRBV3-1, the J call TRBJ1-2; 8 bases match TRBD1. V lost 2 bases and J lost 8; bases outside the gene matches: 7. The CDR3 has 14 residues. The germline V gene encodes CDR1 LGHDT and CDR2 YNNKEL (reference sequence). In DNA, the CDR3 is TGTGCCAGCAGCCAACCGGACAGGGCGGGAGGCTACACCTTC. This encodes CASSQPDRAGGYTF.

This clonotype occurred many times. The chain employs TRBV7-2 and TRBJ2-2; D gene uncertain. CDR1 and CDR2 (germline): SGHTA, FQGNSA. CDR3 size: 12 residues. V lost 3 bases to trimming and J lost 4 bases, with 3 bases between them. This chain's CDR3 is CASSLLTGELFF. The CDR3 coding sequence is TGTGCCAGCAGCTTGCTCACCGGGGAGCTGTTTTTT.

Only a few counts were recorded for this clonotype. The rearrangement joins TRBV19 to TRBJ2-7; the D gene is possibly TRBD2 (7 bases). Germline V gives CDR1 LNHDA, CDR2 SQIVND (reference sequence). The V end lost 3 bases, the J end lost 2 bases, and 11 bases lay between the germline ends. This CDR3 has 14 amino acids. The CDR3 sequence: CASSMGGGPYEQYF. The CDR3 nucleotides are TGTGCCAGTAGTATGGGAGGGGGTCCCTACGAGCAGTACTTC. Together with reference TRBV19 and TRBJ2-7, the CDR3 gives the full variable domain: DGGITQSPKYLFRKEGQNVTLSCEQNLNHDAMYWYRQDPGQGLRLIYYSQIVNDFQKGDIAEGYSVSREKKESFPLTVTSAQKNPTAFYLCASSMGGGPYEQYFGPGTRLTVT.

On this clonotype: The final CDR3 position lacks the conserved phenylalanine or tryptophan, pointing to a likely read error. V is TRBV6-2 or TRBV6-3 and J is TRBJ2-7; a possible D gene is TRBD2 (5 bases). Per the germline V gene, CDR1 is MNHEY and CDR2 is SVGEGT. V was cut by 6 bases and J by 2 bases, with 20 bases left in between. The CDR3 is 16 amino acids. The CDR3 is CASRQRAGTDAYEQYL. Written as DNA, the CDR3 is TGTGCCAGCAGACAGAGGGCAGGCACCGATGCCTACGAGCAGTACCTC.

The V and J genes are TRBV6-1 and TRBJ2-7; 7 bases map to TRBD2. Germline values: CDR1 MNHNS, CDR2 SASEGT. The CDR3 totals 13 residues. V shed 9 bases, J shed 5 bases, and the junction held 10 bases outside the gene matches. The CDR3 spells CASSLGGSHEQYF. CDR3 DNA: TGTGCCAGTAGTTTAGGCGGGAGCCACGAGCAGTACTTC.

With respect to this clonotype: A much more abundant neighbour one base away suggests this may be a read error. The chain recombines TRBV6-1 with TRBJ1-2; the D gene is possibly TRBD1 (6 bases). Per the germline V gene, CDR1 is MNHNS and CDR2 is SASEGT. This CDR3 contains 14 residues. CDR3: CARSDLRAQGLVTF. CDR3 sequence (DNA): TGTGCCAGGAGTGATCTTCGTGCACAGGGCCTGGTCACCTTC.

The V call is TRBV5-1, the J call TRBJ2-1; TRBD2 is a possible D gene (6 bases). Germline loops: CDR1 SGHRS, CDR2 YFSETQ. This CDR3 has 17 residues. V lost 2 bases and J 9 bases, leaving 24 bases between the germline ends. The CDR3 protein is CASSFSGSGGTKGEQFF. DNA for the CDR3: TGCGCCAGCAGCTTCTCGGGTAGCGGAGGGACCAAGGGTGAGCAGTTCTTC.

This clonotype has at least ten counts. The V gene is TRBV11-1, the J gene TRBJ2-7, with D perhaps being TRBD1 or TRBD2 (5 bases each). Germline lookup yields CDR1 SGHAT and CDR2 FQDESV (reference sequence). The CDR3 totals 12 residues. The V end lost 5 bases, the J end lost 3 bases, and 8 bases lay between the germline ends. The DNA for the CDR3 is TGTGCCAGCAGCCGGGACCTCTACGAGCAGTACTTC. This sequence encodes CASSRDLYEQYF.

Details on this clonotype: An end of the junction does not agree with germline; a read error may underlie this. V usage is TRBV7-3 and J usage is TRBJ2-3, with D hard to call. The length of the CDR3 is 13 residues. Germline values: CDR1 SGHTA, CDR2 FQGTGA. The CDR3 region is CASSLQATDTQYF. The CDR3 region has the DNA TGTGCCAGCAGCTTACAAGCCACAGATACGCAATATTTT.

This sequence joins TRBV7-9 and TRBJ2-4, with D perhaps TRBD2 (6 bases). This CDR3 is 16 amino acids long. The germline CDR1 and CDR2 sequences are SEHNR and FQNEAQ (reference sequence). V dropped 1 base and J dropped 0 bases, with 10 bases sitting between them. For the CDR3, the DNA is TGTGCCAGCAGCTTAGTCAGCGGGTTAGCCAAAAACATTCAGTACTTC. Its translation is CASSLVSGLAKNIQYF.

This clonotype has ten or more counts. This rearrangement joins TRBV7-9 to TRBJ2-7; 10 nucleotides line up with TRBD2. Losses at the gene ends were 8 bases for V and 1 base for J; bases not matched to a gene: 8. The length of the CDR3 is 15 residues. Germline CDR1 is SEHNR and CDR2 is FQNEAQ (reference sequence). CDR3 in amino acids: CASDEGLAVSYEQYF. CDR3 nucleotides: TGTGCCAGCGATGAAGGACTAGCGGTTTCCTACGAGCAGTACTTC.

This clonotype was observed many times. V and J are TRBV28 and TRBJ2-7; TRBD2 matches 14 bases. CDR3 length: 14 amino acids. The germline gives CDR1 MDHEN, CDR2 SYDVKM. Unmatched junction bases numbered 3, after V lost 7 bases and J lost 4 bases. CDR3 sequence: CASKTSGRVYEQYF. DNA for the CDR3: TGTGCCAGCAAGACTAGCGGGAGGGTTTACGAGCAGTACTTC.

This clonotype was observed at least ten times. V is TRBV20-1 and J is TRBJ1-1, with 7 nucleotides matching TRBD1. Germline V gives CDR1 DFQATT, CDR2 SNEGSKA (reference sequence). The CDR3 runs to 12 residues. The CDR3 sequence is CRMTGLNTEAFF. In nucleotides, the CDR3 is TGCAGGATGACAGGGTTGAACACTGAAGCTTTCTTT.

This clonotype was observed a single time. The CDR3 sequence is CSARSRGLNYNYTF. DNA of the CDR3: TGCAGTGCTAGGAGTAGGGGGCTGAACTATAACTACACCTTC. The V call is TRBV20-1, the J call TRBJ1-2; 7 nucleotides line up with TRBD1. Losses at the gene ends were 3 bases for V and 10 bases for J; bases not matched to a gene: 14. The CDR3 contains 14 residues. CDR1 is DFQATT and CDR2 is SNEGSKA in the germline V gene (reference sequence).

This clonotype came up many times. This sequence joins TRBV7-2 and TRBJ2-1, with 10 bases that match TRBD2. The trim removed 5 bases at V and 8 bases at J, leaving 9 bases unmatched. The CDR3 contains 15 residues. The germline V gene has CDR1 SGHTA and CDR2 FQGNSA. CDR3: CASSHGWTSGYEQFF. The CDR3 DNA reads TGTGCCAGCAGCCATGGTTGGACTAGCGGCTATGAGCAGTTCTTC.

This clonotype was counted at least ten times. CDR3 sequence: CASSNLTGGVGYTF. DNA of the CDR3: TGTGCCAGCAGCAACCTGACAGGGGGAGTTGGCTACACCTTC. V usage is TRBV5-4 and J usage is TRBJ1-2; the match to TRBD1 covers 9 bases. This CDR3 is built from 14 residues. CDR1 and CDR2 (germline): SGHNT, YYREEE (reference sequence). V shed 4 bases, J shed 7 bases, and the junction held 8 bases outside the gene matches.

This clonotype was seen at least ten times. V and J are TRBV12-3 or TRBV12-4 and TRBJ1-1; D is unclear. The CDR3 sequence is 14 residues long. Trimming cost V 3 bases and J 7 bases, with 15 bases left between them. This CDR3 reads CASSLSGSQYEAFF. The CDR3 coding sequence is TGTGCCAGCAGTTTGAGCGGCAGCCAGTATGAAGCTTTCTTT.

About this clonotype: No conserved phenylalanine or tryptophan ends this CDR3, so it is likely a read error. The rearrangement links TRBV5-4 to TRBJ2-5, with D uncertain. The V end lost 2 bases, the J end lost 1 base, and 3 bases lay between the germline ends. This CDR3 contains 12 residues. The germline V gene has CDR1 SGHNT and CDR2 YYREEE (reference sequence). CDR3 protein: CASSFGQETQYL. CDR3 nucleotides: TGTGCCAGCAGCTTCGGCCAAGAGACCCAGTACCTC.

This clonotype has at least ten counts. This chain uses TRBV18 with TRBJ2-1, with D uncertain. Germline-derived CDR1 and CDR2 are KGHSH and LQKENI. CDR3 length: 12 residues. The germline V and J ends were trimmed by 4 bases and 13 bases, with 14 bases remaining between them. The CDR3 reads CASSLDRARQFF. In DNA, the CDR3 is TGTGCCAGCTCACTTGACCGGGCCCGCCAGTTCTTC. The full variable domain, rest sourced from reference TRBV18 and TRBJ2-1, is NAGVMQNPRHLVRRRGQEARLRCSPMKGHSHVYWYRQLPEEGLKFMVYLQKENIIDESGMPKERFSAEFPKEGPSILRIQQVVRGDSAAYFCASSLDRARQFFGPGTRLTVL.

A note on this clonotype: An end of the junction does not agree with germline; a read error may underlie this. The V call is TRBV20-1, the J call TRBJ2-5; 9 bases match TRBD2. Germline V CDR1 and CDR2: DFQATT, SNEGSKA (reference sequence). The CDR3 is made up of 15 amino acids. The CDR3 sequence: CRAPPRTSAQETQYF. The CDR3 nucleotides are TGCCGTGCCCCCCCGAGGACTAGCGCTCAGGAGACCCAGTACTTC.

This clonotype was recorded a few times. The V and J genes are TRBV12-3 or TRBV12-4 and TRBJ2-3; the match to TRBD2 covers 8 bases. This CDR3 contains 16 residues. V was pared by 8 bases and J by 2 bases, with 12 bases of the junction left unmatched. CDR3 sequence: CASLHGTSLSTDTQYF. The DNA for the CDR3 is TGTGCCAGCCTACACGGGACTAGTTTATCCACAGATACGCAGTATTTT.

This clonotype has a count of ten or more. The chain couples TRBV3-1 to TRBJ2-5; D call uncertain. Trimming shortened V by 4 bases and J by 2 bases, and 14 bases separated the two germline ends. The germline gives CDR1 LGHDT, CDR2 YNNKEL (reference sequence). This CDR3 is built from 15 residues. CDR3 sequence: CASSPLSVSQETQYF. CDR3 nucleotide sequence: TGTGCCAGCAGCCCGTTGTCGGTGTCTCAAGAGACCCAGTACTTC.